The 19 T cell receptor beta chains below come from one sample, sequenced in a study of identical twins. TCRdb used MiXCR to reprocess the 5' RACE reads, holding one entry per CDR3 protein. Of more than 650,000 distinct CDR3 sequences listed, 6% to 6.5% are singletons. Sequenced: naive T cells sorted from blood. The receptors stem from a man younger than 35 in good health.

This clonotype was seen at least ten times. The genes are TRBV12-3 or TRBV12-4 and TRBJ2-1; D not resolved. CDR3 length equals 12 residues. V lost 3 bases to trimming and J lost 6 bases, with 6 bases between them. The CDR3 nucleotides are TGTGCCAGCAGTTTTCCCTCCAATGAGCAGTTCTTC. Encoded protein: CASSFPSNEQFF.

This clonotype was seen many times. The chain joins TRBV24-1 to TRBJ2-5, with 9 bases fitting TRBD2. This CDR3 is built from 18 residues. V trimming: 1 base; J trimming: 1 base; junction bases outside the gene matches: 9. Germline V gene lookup returns CDR1 KGHDR and CDR2 SFDVKD. CDR3 sequence reads: CATSDLGRETSGQETQYF. CDR3 nucleotides: TGTGCCACCAGTGATTTAGGGAGGGAGACTAGCGGCCAAGAGACCCAGTACTTC.

The table lists this clonotype with a few counts. The chain employs TRBV2 and TRBJ2-1; 10 positions agree with TRBD2. There are 16 residues in the CDR3. Per germline, CDR1 SNHLY and CDR2 FYNNEI. V gave up 6 bases and J gave up 9 bases; unmatched junction bases: 14. The CDR3 DNA is TGTGCCAGCAGGGGGGGAAGCGGGAGGGCCGGCATTGAGCAGTTCTTC. Translation: CASRGGSGRAGIEQFF.

V usage is TRBV5-1 and J usage is TRBJ1-2; D possibly corresponds to TRBD1 (5 bases). V was trimmed by 0 bases and J by 6 bases, leaving 18 bases between them. The CDR3 length is 16 residues. Germline-derived CDR1 and CDR2 are SGHRS and YFSETQ. CDR3 in amino acids: CASSLGLKTENNGYTF. CDR3 sequence (DNA): TGCGCCAGCAGCTTGGGCCTGAAGACAGAGAATAATGGCTACACCTTC.

This clonotype was counted between two and nine times. The CDR3 sequence is CAISEAGEYGTDTQYF. CDR3 coding DNA: TGTGCCATCAGTGAAGCGGGAGAATATGGCACAGATACGCAGTATTTT. The J gene is TRBJ2-3, the V gene TRBV10-3; 8 nucleotides match TRBD2. The CDR3 runs to 16 residues. Unmatched junction bases numbered 6, after V lost 3 bases and J lost 1 base. The germline V gene encodes CDR1 ENHRY and CDR2 SYGVKD.

This clonotype was recorded many times. The CDR3 protein is CASSIEGLVNYEQYF. The CDR3 nucleotides are TGTGCCAGCAGTATAGAGGGACTCGTCAACTACGAGCAGTACTTC. This chain connects TRBV12-3 or TRBV12-4 to TRBJ2-7, with D possibly being TRBD2 (6 bases). This CDR3 has 15 residues. V lost 5 bases and J 3 bases, leaving 17 bases between the germline ends.

This clonotype was detected ten times or more. The chain is built from TRBV29-1 and TRBJ2-3, with 8 bases fitting TRBD1. Trimming removed 8 bases from V and 6 bases from J; junction bases left unmatched: 4. The germline gives CDR1 SQVTM, CDR2 ANQGSEA. The CDR3 spans 11 residues. The CDR3 sequence: CSPYRGDTQYF. The CDR3 DNA follows: TGCAGCCCTTACAGGGGGGATACGCAGTATTTT.

This clonotype came up many times. The J gene is TRBJ2-7, the V gene TRBV20-1; perhaps TRBD2 as D (6 bases). Trimming left V 5 bases short and J 3 bases short, with 14 bases between. CDR3 size: 13 residues. Per the germline V gene, CDR1 is DFQATT and CDR2 is SNEGSKA (reference sequence). CDR3 bases: TGCAGTGCTCCGGGAGCCAGGCTCTACGAGCAGTACTTC. It codes for CSAPGARLYEQYF.

This clonotype was picked up many times. The chain has TRBV6-2 or TRBV6-3 and TRBJ2-1; 9 positions match TRBD1. Germline V CDR1 and CDR2: MNHEY, SVGEGT. The CDR3 is 16 residues long. Trimming took 6 bases from V and 6 from J; bases not matched to a gene: 12. This CDR3 reads CASRLLGRTGVNEQFF. The CDR3 nucleotides read TGTGCCAGCAGATTACTGGGTAGGACAGGGGTCAATGAGCAGTTCTTC.

This chain connects TRBV29-1 to TRBJ2-1, with D perhaps matching TRBD2 (5 bases). The V and J ends lost 7 bases and 0 bases respectively, with 19 bases between them. The CDR3 has 16 residues. The germline V gene encodes CDR1 SQVTM and CDR2 ANQGSEA. The CDR3 reads CSAGKVNPGSYNEQFF. The CDR3, as DNA: TGCAGCGCGGGGAAGGTAAACCCGGGCTCCTACAATGAGCAGTTCTTC.

This clonotype came up many times. This rearrangement joins TRBV9 to TRBJ2-7, with 7 positions matching TRBD1. The V gene's germline CDR1 is SGDLS and CDR2 YYNGEE. V shed 3 bases, J shed 5 bases, and the junction held 5 bases outside the gene matches. The CDR3 is made up of 13 amino acids. In DNA form, the CDR3 reads TGTGCCAGCAGCGGGACAGGAGTCGACGAGCAGTACTTC. It translates to CASSGTGVDEQYF.

This clonotype was seen at least ten times. This rearrangement joins TRBV5-1 to TRBJ2-1; TRBD1 is a possible D gene (6 bases). CDR3 length: 14 residues. Trimming took 5 bases from V and 0 from J, leaving 9 bases between them. Germline values: CDR1 SGHRS, CDR2 YFSETQ. The CDR3 loop reads CASSRGTSYNEQFF. Written as DNA, the CDR3 is TGCGCCAGCAGTAGGGGGACCTCCTACAATGAGCAGTTCTTC.

Concerning this clonotype: Because it lacks the conserved phenylalanine or tryptophan at the end, this CDR3 is likely a read error. This chain connects TRBV29-1 to TRBJ2-1; D is possibly TRBD1 or TRBD2 (5 bases each). The length of the CDR3 is 14 residues. Germline V gene sequence: CDR1 SQVTM, CDR2 ANQGSEA. V gave up 3 bases and J gave up 4 bases, with 13 bases separating them. CDR3 amino acids: CSVDGPGSYNEQFY. In DNA, the CDR3 is TGCAGCGTTGATGGCCCAGGGAGTTACAATGAGCAGTTCTAC.

This clonotype was seen ten or more times. The rearrangement links TRBV3-1 to TRBJ2-2; no clear D. Trimming shortened V by 3 bases and J by 4 bases, and 9 bases separated the two germline ends. The CDR3 is 14 amino acids. Looked up from germline, CDR1 is LGHDT and CDR2 is YNNKEL (reference sequence). CDR3 amino acids: CASSQRSATGELFF. CDR3 in DNA: TGTGCCAGCAGCCAGAGGTCGGCCACCGGGGAGCTGTTTTTT. Full variable domain (missing parts from reference TRBV3-1 and TRBJ2-2): DTAVSQTPKYLVTQMGNDKSIKCEQNLGHDTMYWYKQDSKKFLKIMFSYNNKELIINETVPNRFSPKSPDKAHLNLHINSLELGDSAVYFCASSQRSATGELFFGEGSRLTVL.

This clonotype was counted many times. The rearrangement uses TRBV5-1 and TRBJ2-5, with unresolved D. The germline V gene has CDR1 SGHRS and CDR2 YFSETQ. Trimming shortened V by 0 bases and J by 5 bases, and 11 bases separated the two germline ends. The length of the CDR3 is 14 residues. CDR3 in amino acids: CASSLEGGGETQYF. CDR3 DNA: TGCGCCAGCAGCTTGGAAGGCGGTGGTGAGACCCAGTACTTC.

This clonotype was observed at least ten times. The V call is TRBV7-8, the J call TRBJ1-6, with D hard to call. Germline assignment: CDR1 SGHVS and CDR2 FQNEAQ. The CDR3 has 15 residues. V was pared by 1 base and J by 9 bases, with 13 bases between. CDR3 bases: TGTGCCAGCAGCTTAGTGGACGTGCTGGGTTCACCCCTCCACTTT. Translated: CASSLVDVLGSPLHF. Combining the CDR3 with reference TRBV7-8 and TRBJ1-6 gives the whole variable domain GAGVSQSPRYKVAKRGQDVALRCDPISGHVSLFWYQQALGQGPEFLTYFQNEAQLDKSGLPSDRFFAERPEGSVSTLKIQRTQQEDSAVYLCASSLVDVLGSPLHFGNGTRLTVT.

The sample holds many counts of this clonotype. The chain uses TRBV11-2 and TRBJ1-2, with 7 bases aligning to TRBD1. The J segment lost 8 bases and the V segment lost 3 bases, leaving 6 bases of the junction unmatched. Per germline, CDR1 SGHAT and CDR2 FQNNGV. The CDR3 contains 13 residues. CDR3 residues: CASSLTGMGGYTF. The CDR3 nucleotides read TGTGCCAGCAGCTTGACAGGGATGGGGGGCTACACCTTC.

This clonotype showed up many times. The chain combines TRBV12-3 or TRBV12-4 with TRBJ1-4; TRBD1 agrees at 11 bases. This CDR3 has 14 residues. Trimming took 6 bases from V and 8 from J; bases not matched to a gene: 5. This CDR3 reads CASSSGQGGEKLFF. The CDR3 nucleotides are TGTGCCAGCAGCTCGGGACAGGGGGGAGAAAAACTGTTTTTT.

The chain has TRBV5-1 and TRBJ2-3, with D perhaps matching TRBD2 (6 bases). The V end lost 3 bases, the J end lost 0 bases, and 17 bases lay between the germline ends. The CDR3 is made up of 17 amino acids. Germline CDR1 reads SGHRS; CDR2 reads YFSETQ. DNA for the CDR3: TGCGCCAGCAGCTCACAGTTGGGAGGCGCGAGCACAGATACGCAGTATTTT. It codes for CASSSQLGGASTDTQYF.